The next 32 T cell receptor beta chains were all read from a single sample in a study of T cells after yellow fever vaccination (dated by TCRdb to between 2018 and 2021). This specimen's treatment or condition label, interpreted: live attenuated yellow fever vaccine strain. To prepare the library, 5' RACE was applied. The run used an Illumina HiSeq 2500. TCRdb handled the public reads itself, with Q25 trimming in fastp and clone calling in MiXCR, and kept productive beta chains. Each CDR3 protein appears once, grouped with its most common genes and DNA. The sample table records 200,000 to 300,000 distinct CDR3 sequences; approximately 12% of these occur just once. The ten biggest clones cover roughly 0.5% of the sample. The sample was CD4+ T cells sorted from PBMCs, taken 45 days after the yellow fever booster vaccination. These receptors were taken from a man aged 25-45 years who received the YFV17D yellow fever vaccine.

The rearrangement links TRBV29-1 to TRBJ2-5; 10 nucleotides match TRBD2. The CDR3 length is 12 residues. V lost 7 bases, J lost 3 bases, and 2 bases stayed unmatched. Germline CDR1 reads SQVTM; CDR2 reads ANQGSEA. The CDR3 DNA is TGCAGCGCCGGACTAGCGGAAGAGACCCAGTACTTC. Translated, it gives CSAGLAEETQYF.

This clonotype was seen a handful of times. The chain has TRBV7-2 and TRBJ1-1; 10 nucleotides align to TRBD1. Germline V gene lookup returns CDR1 SGHTA and CDR2 FQGNSA. The ends lost 0 bases at V and 7 bases at J; junction bases unmatched: 2. The CDR3 is 14 residues long. CDR3 DNA sequence: TGTGCCAGCAGCTTAGCTCGGACAGGGGGTGAAGCTTTCTTT. Translation gives CASSLARTGGEAFF.

The chain carries TRBV6-5 and TRBJ2-2; possibly TRBD1 for D (6 bases). There are 16 residues in the CDR3. Germline CDR1 is MNHEY and CDR2 is SVGAGI. V was pared by 6 bases and J by 4 bases, with 18 bases between. CDR3: CASRLTGNQGTGELFF. The CDR3, as DNA: TGTGCCAGCAGATTAACAGGGAACCAAGGCACCGGGGAGCTGTTTTTT.

The chain couples TRBV7-8 to TRBJ1-1, with 9 bases lining up with TRBD1. Looked up from germline, CDR1 is SGHVS and CDR2 is FQNEAQ. V shed 0 bases and J 7 bases; nucleotides not matched to a gene: 3. This CDR3 has 14 amino acids. Here the CDR3 reads CASSLAGTGLEAFF. In DNA form, the CDR3 reads TGTGCCAGCAGCTTAGCGGGGACAGGGCTTGAAGCTTTCTTT.

This chain joins TRBV29-1 and TRBJ1-1; D may be TRBD1 (6 bases). This CDR3 is built from 13 residues. V shed 7 bases and J shed 5 bases, with 17 bases lying between them. The V gene's germline CDR1 is SQVTM and CDR2 ANQGSEA. For the CDR3, the DNA is TGCAGCGCCGCACAGGGCCGGCGGACTGAAGCTTTCTTT. It specifies CSAAQGRRTEAFF.

J is TRBJ1-6 and V is TRBV12-3 or TRBV12-4; D unresolved. There are 12 residues in the CDR3. Deletions cut 8 bases from V and 10 bases from J, with 12 bases between. CDR3 sequence: CASLRVGSPLHF. In DNA, the CDR3 is TGTGCCAGCCTCCGGGTTGGGTCACCCCTCCACTTT.

This sequence joins TRBV2 and TRBJ2-5; 11 bases agree with TRBD2. CDR1 SNHLY and CDR2 FYNNEI come from the germline V gene. The CDR3 totals 14 residues. The ends lost 5 bases at V and 4 bases at J; junction bases unmatched: 3. CDR3 bases: TGTGCCAGCAGTTACACTAGCGGGAGAGAGACCCAGTACTTC. Its protein is CASSYTSGRETQYF.

The chain links TRBV12-3 or TRBV12-4 to TRBJ2-1; D is perhaps TRBD2 (5 bases). Trimming took 1 base from V and 0 from J, leaving 7 bases between them. CDR3 size: 15 residues. The CDR3 DNA reads as TGTGCCAGCAGTTTAGAAGCGGCCTCCTACAATGAGCAGTTCTTC. It encodes CASSLEAASYNEQFF.

CDR3 sequence: CASSSGTSGGEQYF. The CDR3 nucleotides are TGTGCCAGCAGCTCTGGGACTAGCGGCGGCGAGCAGTACTTC. The chain is built from TRBV7-7 and TRBJ2-7; TRBD2 matches at 11 bases. CDR3 length equals 14 residues. V shed 4 bases, J shed 6 bases, and the junction held 5 bases outside the gene matches. Germline V CDR1 and CDR2: SSHAT, FNYEAQ (reference sequence).

The V gene is TRBV20-1, the J gene TRBJ2-7, with 9 positions matching TRBD2. Germline CDR1 reads DFQATT; CDR2 reads SNEGSKA (reference sequence). The CDR3 spans 14 residues. V trimming: 3 bases; J trimming: 3 bases; junction bases outside the gene matches: 6. The CDR3 loop reads CSASGGSGSYEQYF. The CDR3 region has the DNA TGCAGTGCTAGTGGGGGTAGCGGGAGCTACGAGCAGTACTTC.

The V and J genes are TRBV7-9 and TRBJ1-3, with unresolved D. The germline V and J ends were trimmed by 5 bases and 3 bases, with 14 bases remaining between them. The CDR3 spans 15 residues. Germline V gene sequence: CDR1 SEHNR, CDR2 FQNEAQ (reference sequence). The CDR3, as DNA: TGTGCCAGCAGCCATCATAGGGCAGGTGGAAACACCATATATTTT. This codes for CASSHHRAGGNTIYF.

This clonotype was seen only a few times. The CDR3 DNA reads as TGTGCCACCAGCAGAGATCTGGGCCGGAGACAAGAGACCCAGTACTTC. It encodes CATSRDLGRRQETQYF. The chain employs TRBV15 and TRBJ2-5; D is ambiguous. The CDR3 spans 16 residues. Germline V gene sequence: CDR1 LNHNV, CDR2 YYDKDF (reference sequence). Trimming removed 0 bases at V and 2 bases at J, with 13 bases between.

J is TRBJ2-1 and V is TRBV6-2 or TRBV6-3, with D unclear. The V gene lost 2 bases and the J gene lost 9 bases, with 17 bases spanning the gap. The CDR3 loop spans 15 amino acids. CDR1 and CDR2 from the germline V gene are MNHEY and SVGEGT. The DNA for the CDR3 is TGTGCCAGCAGTTACGGCCGAAAGCTTGTCCGTGAGCAGTTCTTC. Translating it yields CASSYGRKLVREQFF.

The J gene is TRBJ2-3, the V gene TRBV3-1; D ambiguous. The ends were cut back, 0 bases at V and 4 bases at J, with 11 bases in the middle. The CDR3 runs to 15 residues. Germline V gene data show CDR1 as LGHDT and CDR2 as YNNKEL (reference sequence). The CDR3 bases are TGTGCCAGCAGCCAAGATGGCCACAACGCAGATACGCAGTATTTT. This encodes CASSQDGHNADTQYF.

This chain joins TRBV6-1 and TRBJ1-3, with a possible D match to TRBD1 (5 bases). The germline CDR1 and CDR2 sequences are MNHNS and SASEGT. The V end was cut by 7 bases, the J end by 1 base, with 14 bases between. This CDR3 spans 15 amino acids. The CDR3 sequence is CASTQTWGSGNTIYF. The CDR3 DNA reads TGTGCCAGCACACAGACATGGGGGTCTGGAAACACCATATATTTT.

The V gene is TRBV9, the J gene TRBJ2-2; no clear D gene. The CDR3 consists of 15 residues. The V gene lost 0 bases and the J gene lost 5 bases, with 11 bases spanning the gap. Germline CDR1 is SGDLS and CDR2 is YYNGEE. The CDR3 is CASSVGPAGTGELFF. The CDR3 DNA sequence: TGTGCCAGCAGCGTAGGACCGGCCGGAACCGGGGAGCTGTTTTTT.

The V and J genes are TRBV20-1 and TRBJ1-1; tentative D call: TRBD1 (5 bases). Germline V lookup: CDR1 DFQATT, CDR2 SNEGSKA (reference sequence). The CDR3 consists of 13 residues. V lost 6 bases and J lost 0, with 11 bases in between. CDR3 protein: CSAQGLMNTEAFF. The CDR3 region has the DNA TGCAGTGCCCAGGGACTGATGAACACTGAAGCTTTCTTT.

This clonotype was recorded a few times. The V gene is TRBV11-2, the J gene TRBJ1-1; weak D call: TRBD1 (6 bases). V gave up 1 base and J gave up 9 bases, with 9 bases separating them. Germline loops: CDR1 SGHAT, CDR2 FQNNGV. The CDR3 has 12 amino acids. The CDR3 sequence is CASSLGQGQAFF. The CDR3 nucleotides read TGTGCCAGCAGCTTAGGGCAGGGGCAAGCTTTCTTT.

This clonotype occurred a few times. J is TRBJ2-1 and V is TRBV20-1; D call uncertain. CDR1 and CDR2 (germline): DFQATT, SNEGSKA (reference sequence). The CDR3 is 15 amino acids. V dropped 0 bases and J dropped 4 bases, with 13 bases sitting between them. In nucleotides, the CDR3 is TGCAGTGCTAGAGAGATAGGCCTCCTTTACAATGAGCAGTTCTTC. As protein: CSAREIGLLYNEQFF.

The V call is TRBV5-6, the J call TRBJ2-1, with D unresolved. The germline CDR1 and CDR2 sequences are SGHDT and YYEEEE. This CDR3 comprises 12 residues. The ends were cut back, 4 bases at V and 8 bases at J, with 10 bases in the middle. In nucleotides, the CDR3 is TGTGCCAGCAGCCTGATTAGTGATGAGCAGTTCTTC. It specifies CASSLISDEQFF.

This clonotype was detected a few times. The rearrangement joins TRBV4-1 to TRBJ2-5; D is tentatively TRBD1 or TRBD2 (5 bases each). Deletions cut 1 base from V and 9 bases from J, with 18 bases between. The CDR3 has 15 residues. Germline V gene sequence: CDR1 MGHRA, CDR2 YSYEKL. The CDR3 region has the DNA TGCGCCAGCAGCCAAGCCGGGGCAGTGGGGACGTCCCAGTACTTC. This sequence encodes CASSQAGAVGTSQYF.

In the case of this clonotype: A much more abundant neighbour one base away suggests this may be a read error. The final CDR3 position lacks the conserved phenylalanine or tryptophan, pointing to a likely read error. V gene TRBV20-1 combines with J gene TRBJ2-3; D gene unclear. The CDR3 totals 12 residues. The germline V gene encodes CDR1 DFQATT and CDR2 SNEGSKA (reference sequence). V lost 2 bases, J lost 6 bases, and 9 bases lay in between. The CDR3 bases are TGCAGTGCTAGAACATCGAGGGATACGCAGTATATT. Protein: CSARTSRDTQYI.

This clonotype came up a few times. This sequence joins TRBV21-1 and TRBJ1-2; no check of the table's D call, TRBD1, against the DNA was made. TRBV21-1 is recorded as a pseudogene. The CDR3 covers 16 residues. The DNA of the CDR3 is TGTGCCAGCAGCAAAGATGGCAGGGGAATGGGCTATGGCTACACCTTC. As protein: CASSKDGRGMGYGYTF.

In this sample, this clonotype turned up a few times. This rearrangement joins TRBV7-2 to TRBJ2-1; TRBD1 matches 9 bases. The V and J ends lost 5 bases and 5 bases, in that order; junction bases with no gene match: 4. Germline loops: CDR1 SGHTA, CDR2 FQGNSA. The CDR3 has 14 amino acids. In DNA, the CDR3 is TGTGCCAGCAGCGTCCGGGACAGGGACAATGAGCAGTTCTTC. Translated, it gives CASSVRDRDNEQFF.

The rearrangement links TRBV5-6 to TRBJ2-6; D may be TRBD2 (6 bases). V was clipped by 1 base and J by 4 bases, with 12 bases between them. Germline V gene lookup returns CDR1 SGHDT and CDR2 YYEEEE. The CDR3 consists of 16 residues. The CDR3 loop is CASSLFGGTGANVLTF. In nucleotides, the CDR3 is TGTGCCAGCAGCTTGTTCGGGGGAACCGGGGCCAACGTCCTGACTTTC.

The J gene is TRBJ2-7, the V gene TRBV30; 7 nucleotides align to TRBD1. This CDR3 region has 13 residues. The V gene end was trimmed by 0 bases and the J gene end by 2 bases; junction bases not matched to a gene: 1. CDR1 and CDR2 from the germline V gene are GTSNPN and SVGIG (reference sequence). The CDR3 bases are TGTGCCTGGAGTGTTGGGACAGCCTACGAGCAGTACTTC. Translation gives CAWSVGTAYEQYF.

This clonotype was observed a few times. The rearrangement uses TRBV7-8 and TRBJ2-1; TRBD1 aligns across 8 bases. The junction had 5 bases not matched to a gene; V was cut back by 3 bases and J by 4 bases. The V gene's germline CDR1 is SGHVS and CDR2 FQNEAQ. The CDR3 loop spans 15 amino acids. The DNA of the CDR3 is TGTGCCAGCAGCTTTCAGGGGGCCCCTTACAATGAGCAGTTCTTC. Its translation is CASSFQGAPYNEQFF.

This clonotype was seen at least ten times. This rearrangement joins TRBV20-1 to TRBJ1-1; D not resolved. Trimming took off 6 bases at V and 9 bases at J, with 5 bases between the two ends. The CDR3 contains 8 residues. Germline V gene sequence: CDR1 DFQATT, CDR2 SNEGSKA (reference sequence). CDR3 DNA sequence: TGCAGTGCCAAAAAAGCTTTCTTT. Translating gives CSAKKAFF.

This rearrangement joins TRBV7-2 to TRBJ2-1, with 9 bases aligning to TRBD2. V trimming: 5 bases; J trimming: 14 bases; junction bases outside the gene matches: 4. Germline CDR1 reads SGHTA; CDR2 reads FQGNSA. This CDR3 is 11 amino acids long. The DNA of the CDR3 is TGTGCCAGCAGCCGGACTAGCGCCAAGTTCTTC. Its protein is CASSRTSAKFF.

V gene TRBV2 combines with J gene TRBJ2-4, with D perhaps TRBD1 (7 bases). Germline V gene lookup returns CDR1 SNHLY and CDR2 FYNNEI. The length of the CDR3 is 13 residues. V gave up 6 bases and J gave up 7 bases, with 13 bases separating them. CDR3 sequence reads: CASSGGQSNIQYF. The CDR3 coding sequence is TGTGCCAGCAGCGGGGGACAGTCGAACATTCAGTACTTC.

This clonotype was counted only a few times. CDR3 region: CASSLAVNSNQPQHF. For the CDR3, the DNA is TGTGCCAGCAGCTTAGCGGTGAATAGCAATCAGCCCCAGCATTTT. This sequence joins TRBV7-8 and TRBJ1-5, with unresolved D. This CDR3 contains 15 residues. Trimming pared 0 bases from V and 0 bases from J, leaving 6 bases between. From germline, CDR1 is SGHVS and CDR2 FQNEAQ. Based on the CDR3 plus reference TRBV7-8 and TRBJ1-5, the full variable domain is GAGVSQSPRYKVAKRGQDVALRCDPISGHVSLFWYQQALGQGPEFLTYFQNEAQLDKSGLPSDRFFAERPEGSVSTLKIQRTQQEDSAVYLCASSLAVNSNQPQHFGDGTRLSIL.

The chain employs TRBV12-3 or TRBV12-4 and TRBJ1-5, with 9 nucleotides matching TRBD1. V lost 6 bases to trimming and J lost 5 bases; unmatched junction nucleotides: 8. The CDR3 length is 15 residues. The CDR3 sequence: CASRAETGGDQPQHF. The CDR3 DNA sequence: TGTGCCAGCAGGGCGGAGACAGGGGGAGATCAGCCCCAGCATTTT.